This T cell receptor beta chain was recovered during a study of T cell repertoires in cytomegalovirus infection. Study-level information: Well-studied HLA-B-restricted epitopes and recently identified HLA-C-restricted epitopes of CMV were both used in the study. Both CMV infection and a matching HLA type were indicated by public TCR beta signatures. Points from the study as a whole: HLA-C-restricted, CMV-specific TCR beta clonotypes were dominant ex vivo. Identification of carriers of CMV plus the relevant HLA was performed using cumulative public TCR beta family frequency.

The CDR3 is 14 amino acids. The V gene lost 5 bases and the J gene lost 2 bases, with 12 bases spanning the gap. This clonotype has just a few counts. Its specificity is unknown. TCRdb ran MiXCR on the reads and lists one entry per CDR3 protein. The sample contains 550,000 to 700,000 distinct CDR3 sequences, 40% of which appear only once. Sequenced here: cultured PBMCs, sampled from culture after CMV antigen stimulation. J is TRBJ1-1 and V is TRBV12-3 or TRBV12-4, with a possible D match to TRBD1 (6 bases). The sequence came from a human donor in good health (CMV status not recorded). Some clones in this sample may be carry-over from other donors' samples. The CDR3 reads CASSPGEGNTEAFF. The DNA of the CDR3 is TGTGCCAGCAGTCCAGGGGAAGGAAACACTGAAGCTTTCTTT.